This is a list of T cell receptor beta chains from one sample in a study of Ad26.COV2.S vaccination and SARS-CoV-2 variants. TCRdb's table, derived via immunoSEQ multiplex PCR, lists solely in-frame clones and lacks some. Here the sample spans about 680,000 clones, roughly 90% being singletons. The material sequenced was peripheral blood, taken in a trial of Ad26.COV2.S vaccine versus placebo. These receptors all come from a person aged 18-60 years who received the Ad26.COV2.S COVID-19 vaccine or a placebo. Both conserved end residues are part of each CDR3. The D gene is left open where the match is weak. Expanded clones are given a class, and other clones once, few, many or no size at all.

CASSLGPPPSSSYNEQFF	TGCGCCAGCAGCTTGGGGCCCCCCCCTAGCAGCTCCTACAATGAGCAGTTCTTC	-	once	TRBV5-1	TRBJ2-1
CSVEVGRNTEAFF	TGCAGCGTTGAAGTAGGCAGGAACACTGAAGCTTTCTTT	-	-	TRBV29-1	TRBJ1-1
CASSYLGTNIQYF	TGTGCCAGCAGTTACTTGGGGACAAACATTCAGTACTTC	-	once	TRBV6-6	TRBJ2-4
CATSDSERDLQYF	TGTGCCACCAGTGATTCGGAGCGGGACCTGCAGTATTTT	TRBD2	-	TRBV24-1	TRBJ2-3
CASSHLAELEAFF	TGTGCCAGCAGTCACCTAGCAGAACTGGAAGCTTTCTTT	-	-	TRBV3-1/TRBV3-2	TRBJ1-1
CASSEALPAAGGTQYF	TGTGCCAGCAGTGAAGCGCTTCCGGCCGCGGGTGGGACCCAGTACTTC	-	-	TRBV2	TRBJ2-5
CASSQGASGRAPEQFF	TGTGCCAGCAGCCAAGGCGCGAGCGGGAGGGCCCCTGAGCAGTTCTTC	TRBD2	-	TRBV4-2	TRBJ2-1
CASRELRGLGAEAFF	TGTGCCAGTCGAGAGCTCCGGGGCCTAGGGGCTGAAGCTTTCTTT	-	-	TRBV27	TRBJ1-1
CASSALIPDAGAGELFF	TGTGCCAGCAGCGCTTTGATCCCGGACGCAGGGGCCGGGGAGCTGTTTTTT	-	-	TRBV5-6	TRBJ2-2
CASSREGVGTEAFF	TGTGCCAGCAGCCGTGAAGGGGTGGGCACTGAAGCTTTCTTT	-	-	TRBV2	TRBJ1-1
CASSDPTRSTNEKLFF	TGTGCCAGCAGTGATCCCACCCGTTCGACTAATGAAAAACTGTTTTTT	-	many	TRBV25-1	TRBJ1-4
CASSDQGVMNTEAFF	TGTGCCAGCAGTGATCAGGGGGTAATGAACACTGAAGCTTTCTTT	TRBD1	-	TRBV2	TRBJ1-1
CASSSGTPGSGNTIYF	TGCGCCAGCAGCTCCGGGACGCCAGGGTCTGGAAACACCATATATTTT	-	-	TRBV5-1	TRBJ1-3
CASSLWVGVGYNEQYF	TGTGCCAGCAGCTTATGGGTGGGGGTAGGGTACAACGAGCAGTACTTC	-	-	TRBV7-9	TRBJ2-7
CASTGTRGKVEQFF	TGCGCCAGCACTGGTACGCGCGGGAAAGTTGAGCAGTTCTTC	-	-	TRBV10-1	TRBJ2-1
CASSPGLAGGETQYF	TGCGCCAGCAGTCCGGGACTAGCGGGAGGAGAGACCCAGTACTTC	TRBD2	-	TRBV5-1	TRBJ2-5